This TCR beta chain stems from a study of T cell repertoires in cytomegalovirus infection (dated by TCRdb to the late 2010s). With regard to the full study: The peptide stimulations were aimed at well-studied HLA-B-restricted epitopes as well as recently identified HLA-C-restricted CMV epitopes, whose presentation resists viral immunomodulation. Because public TCR beta signatures pointed to carriage of CMV infection together with the matching HLA type, the HLA type of each donor mattered for the analysis.

The sample's treatment or condition, from its label and the paper: in vitro stimulation with specific CMV peptide epitopes to enrich CMV-specific T cells. From cysteine to phenylalanine, the CDR3 is 18 amino acids long. The CDR3 DNA has 54 bases and is translated from base 1. In the germline V gene, CDR1 corresponds to LGHNA and CDR2 to YSLEER. Germline trimming: 5 bases from V, 0 bases from J; junction bases outside gene matches: 11. On this clonotype itself: No antigen is known for it. No base quality information exists; no much larger clone differs at one position.

General study outcomes and caveats: Cumulative frequency of public TCR beta family members discriminated carriers of CMV infection plus the relevant HLA type in this cohort and an independent 352-donor cohort. The ex vivo response was dominated by HLA-C-restricted CMV-specific TCR beta clonotypes, and the single most frequent clonotype in two of eight donors was supplied by these HLA-C-restricted clonotypes.

Reads for this sample came from an Illumina HiSeq 1500. TCRdb reanalyzed the raw reads on its own, using fastp at Q25 for trimming and MiXCR for clone calling, and kept in-frame beta chains. Every distinct CDR3 protein forms one entry, paired with its most common genes and DNA. The sample profile shows a few hundred thousand distinct CDR3 sequences; just under 40% of them were found once. The ten largest make up about 46% of the sample. The receptor comes from a human donor in good health (CMV status not recorded). Some clones in this sample may be carry-over from other donors' samples. This specimen was cultured PBMCs, taken from culture after CMV antigen stimulation. Recombination joined TRBV4-3 with TRBJ2-7; 12 nucleotides in the junction match TRBD2. The CDR3 protein is CASSEGLAGGEVSYEQYF. The nucleotides read TGCGCCAGCAGCGAGGGGCTAGCGGGAGGGGAGGTCTCCTACGAGCAGTACTTC.